These T cell receptor beta chains were read from a single sample in a study of cytomegalovirus exposure and HLA in healthy donors. Clones were read by immunoSEQ multiplex PCR, and TCRdb kept only the in-frame ones, dropping some. The table includes about 190,000 clones, around 67% detected once. Sequencing was performed on PBMCs. These receptors originate from a woman in her 30s in good health and CMV-seropositive. CDR3s include the opening cysteine and the closing phenylalanine or tryptophan. Fields, in order: V gene, D gene, J gene, clone size, CDR3 protein, CDR3 DNA. D genes are given only for firm matches. Size tells how often a clone was seen (once, few, many) or the class of an expanded clone, and some rows leave it out.

V gene: TRBV27
D gene: NA
J gene: TRBJ2-1
clone size: NA
CDR3 protein: CASSLFMAGDEQFF
CDR3 DNA: TGTGCCAGCAGTTTGTTCATGGCCGGGGATGAGCAGTTCTTC

V gene: TRBV7-8
D gene: TRBD1
J gene: TRBJ1-1
clone size: NA
CDR3 protein: CASSWGQTNTEAFF
CDR3 DNA: TGTGCCAGCAGCTGGGGACAGACTAACACTGAAGCTTTCTTT

V gene: TRBV5-4
D gene: TRBD1
J gene: TRBJ1-2
clone size: few
CDR3 protein: CASSNDRGRDGYTF
CDR3 DNA: TGTGCCAGCAGTAACGACAGGGGAAGAGATGGCTACACCTTC

V gene: TRBV27
D gene: NA
J gene: TRBJ2-5
clone size: NA
CDR3 protein: CASSLGNRGGETQYF
CDR3 DNA: TGTGCCAGCAGCCTGGGGAACAGGGGAGGAGAGACCCAGTACTTC

V gene: TRBV18
D gene: TRBD1
J gene: TRBJ2-2
clone size: NA
CDR3 protein: CASSPGTANTGELFF
CDR3 DNA: TGTGCCAGCTCCCCCGGGACAGCTAACACCGGGGAGCTGTTTTTT

V gene: TRBV6-4
D gene: NA
J gene: TRBJ2-7
clone size: NA
CDR3 protein: CASSAGVSGEQYF
CDR3 DNA: TGTGCCAGCAGCGCCGGGGTCTCGGGCGAGCAGTACTTC

V gene: TRBV4-1
D gene: NA
J gene: TRBJ2-2
clone size: once
CDR3 protein: CASSQPTGGVNTGELFF
CDR3 DNA: TGCGCCAGCAGCCAACCCACTGGCGGAGTGAACACCGGGGAGCTGTTTTTT

V gene: TRBV28
D gene: NA
J gene: TRBJ2-2
clone size: NA
CDR3 protein: CASSFFSGSTGELFF
CDR3 DNA: TGTGCCAGCAGTTTCTTCTCGGGAAGCACCGGGGAGCTGTTTTTT

V gene: TRBV7-9
D gene: TRBD2
J gene: TRBJ2-3
clone size: NA
CDR3 protein: CASAGGRAEDTQYF
CDR3 DNA: TGTGCCAGCGCGGGCGGGAGGGCCGAGGATACGCAGTATTTT

V gene: TRBV5-4
D gene: NA
J gene: TRBJ2-7
clone size: NA
CDR3 protein: CASSFAGSHEQYF
CDR3 DNA: TGTGCCAGCAGCTTCGCGGGAAGCCACGAGCAGTACTTC

V gene: TRBV7-9
D gene: NA
J gene: TRBJ2-1
clone size: once
CDR3 protein: CSSSFNNEQFF
CDR3 DNA: TGTTCCAGCAGCTTTAACAATGAGCAGTTCTTC

V gene: TRBV10-2
D gene: TRBD2
J gene: TRBJ2-1
clone size: NA
CDR3 protein: CASSKRGGRASYNEQFF
CDR3 DNA: TGCGCCAGCAGTAAGAGGGGCGGGAGGGCCTCCTACAATGAGCAGTTCTTC

V gene: TRBV5-6
D gene: TRBD1
J gene: TRBJ2-3
clone size: NA
CDR3 protein: CASSSGTGFTDTQYF
CDR3 DNA: TGTGCTAGCAGCTCCGGGACAGGGTTCACAGATACGCAGTATTTT

V gene: TRBV2
D gene: NA
J gene: TRBJ1-1
clone size: NA
CDR3 protein: CASSAETVNTEAFF
CDR3 DNA: TGTGCCAGCAGTGCCGAGACAGTGAACACTGAAGCTTTCTTT

V gene: TRBV12-5
D gene: NA
J gene: TRBJ2-4
clone size: NA
CDR3 protein: CASGHRRESKNIQYF
CDR3 DNA: TGTGCTAGTGGTCATCGCCGGGAGAGCAAAAACATTCAGTACTTC

V gene: TRBV28
D gene: TRBD2
J gene: TRBJ2-1
clone size: NA
CDR3 protein: CASTGLVFEQFF
CDR3 DNA: TGTGCCAGCACTGGACTAGTTTTTGAGCAGTTCTTC

V gene: TRBV11-2
D gene: TRBD2
J gene: TRBJ2-7
clone size: NA
CDR3 protein: CASRTSGVSYEQYF
CDR3 DNA: TGTGCCAGCAGAACTAGCGGGGTCTCCTACGAGCAGTACTTC

V gene: TRBV6-5
D gene: TRBD2
J gene: TRBJ2-2
clone size: NA
CDR3 protein: CASSPGGYTGELFF
CDR3 DNA: TGTGCCAGCAGCCCCGGGGGGTACACCGGGGAGCTGTTTTTT

V gene: TRBV11-1
D gene: TRBD1
J gene: TRBJ1-5
clone size: NA
CDR3 protein: CASSADRGLGGNQPQHF
CDR3 DNA: TGTGCCAGCAGCGCGGACAGGGGGCTTGGTGGCAATCAGCCCCAGCATTTT

V gene: TRBV6-1
D gene: NA
J gene: TRBJ2-2
clone size: NA
CDR3 protein: CASSRDTLVNGELFF
CDR3 DNA: TGTGCCAGCAGCCGTGATACCCTAGTAAACGGGGAGCTGTTTTTT

V gene: TRBV2
D gene: NA
J gene: TRBJ2-3
clone size: NA
CDR3 protein: CASSEAAGTGVSTDTQYF
CDR3 DNA: TGTGCCAGCAGTGAAGCGGCCGGGACGGGGGTTAGCACAGATACGCAGTATTTT

V gene: TRBV5-1
D gene: TRBD2
J gene: TRBJ2-5
clone size: NA
CDR3 protein: CASSRGTSGRNGETQYF
CDR3 DNA: TGCGCCAGCAGCCGGGGGACTAGCGGGAGGAATGGGGAGACCCAGTACTTC

V gene: TRBV6-1
D gene: NA
J gene: TRBJ2-5
clone size: NA
CDR3 protein: CASSVYPGETQYF
CDR3 DNA: TGTGCCAGCAGTGTTTACCCGGGGGAGACCCAGTACTTC

V gene: TRBV19
D gene: NA
J gene: TRBJ1-3
clone size: NA
CDR3 protein: CASRPQVISGNTIYF
CDR3 DNA: TGTGCCAGTAGGCCACAGGTCATCTCTGGAAACACCATATATTTT

V gene: TRBV2
D gene: NA
J gene: TRBJ2-6
clone size: few
CDR3 protein: CASSRDITTGANVLTF
CDR3 DNA: TGTGCCAGCAGTAGGGACATCACGACAGGGGCCAACGTCCTGACTTTC

V gene: TRBV21-1
D gene: NA
J gene: TRBJ1-2
clone size: NA
CDR3 protein: CASSELSQGNYGYTF
CDR3 DNA: TGTGCCAGCAGCGAGCTGTCTCAGGGAAACTATGGCTACACCTTC

V gene: TRBV5-5
D gene: NA
J gene: TRBJ1-1
clone size: NA
CDR3 protein: CASSFGSNTEAFF
CDR3 DNA: TGTGCCAGCAGCTTTGGCTCGAACACTGAAGCTTTCTTT

V gene: TRBV25-1
D gene: TRBD1
J gene: TRBJ1-1
clone size: NA
CDR3 protein: CASSEYQGATEAFF
CDR3 DNA: TGTGCCAGCAGTGAATATCAGGGGGCGACTGAAGCTTTCTTT

V gene: TRBV6-5
D gene: NA
J gene: TRBJ2-2
clone size: NA
CDR3 protein: CASITNTGELFF
CDR3 DNA: TGTGCCAGCATAACAAACACCGGGGAGCTGTTTTTT

V gene: TRBV28
D gene: NA
J gene: TRBJ2-7
clone size: NA
CDR3 protein: CASRRGGAPEQYF
CDR3 DNA: TGTGCCAGCAGGAGGGGGGGGGCCCCCGAGCAGTACTTC

V gene: TRBV28
D gene: TRBD1
J gene: TRBJ2-6
clone size: NA
CDR3 protein: CATWTGLPSGANVLTF
CDR3 DNA: TGTGCCACCTGGACAGGGCTACCCTCTGGGGCCAACGTCCTGACTTTC

V gene: TRBV5-1
D gene: NA
J gene: TRBJ2-5
clone size: NA
CDR3 protein: CASSWGQADGETQYF
CDR3 DNA: TGCGCCAGCAGCTGGGGCCAGGCCGATGGAGAGACCCAGTACTTC

V gene: TRBV5-6
D gene: TRBD2
J gene: TRBJ2-3
clone size: once
CDR3 protein: CASSLFSGSGDTQYF
CDR3 DNA: TGTGCCAGCAGCTTGTTTAGCGGGAGTGGAGATACGCAGTATTTT

V gene: TRBV6-5
D gene: TRBD1
J gene: TRBJ1-5
clone size: few
CDR3 protein: CASSTDRGGSQPQHF
CDR3 DNA: TGTGCCAGCAGCACGGACAGGGGAGGAAGTCAGCCCCAGCATTTT

V gene: TRBV28
D gene: TRBD2
J gene: TRBJ2-7
clone size: NA
CDR3 protein: CASSFRRETYEQYF
CDR3 DNA: TGTGCCAGCAGTTTCCGGCGGGAGACCTACGAGCAGTACTTC

V gene: TRBV5-5
D gene: TRBD2
J gene: TRBJ2-1
clone size: NA
CDR3 protein: CASSFNPGGGSEQFF
CDR3 DNA: TGTGCCAGCAGCTTTAATCCCGGGGGAGGGAGTGAGCAGTTCTTC

V gene: TRBV14
D gene: NA
J gene: TRBJ2-2
clone size: NA
CDR3 protein: CASSQDFRKGANTGELFF
CDR3 DNA: TGTGCCAGCAGCCAAGATTTTAGGAAAGGGGCTAACACCGGGGAGCTGTTTTTT

V gene: TRBV5-1
D gene: NA
J gene: TRBJ2-7
clone size: few
CDR3 protein: CASSLQQGSYEQYF
CDR3 DNA: TGCGCCAGCAGCTTACAACAGGGTTCCTACGAGCAGTACTTC

V gene: TRBV5-1
D gene: NA
J gene: TRBJ1-1
clone size: NA
CDR3 protein: CASSLGGVNTEAFF
CDR3 DNA: TGCGCCAGCAGCTTGGGGGGGGTGAACACTGAAGCTTTCTTT